A selection of T cell receptor beta chains follows, all from one sample in a study of blood T cell repertoires in COVID-19. This table comes from immunoSEQ multiplex PCR, and its TCRdb copy is limited to in-frame clones, with some not included. Of 140,000 to 150,000 clones listed, roughly 90% are singletons. Sequenced: PBMCs or T cells enriched from blood (not recorded which). These receptor sequences come from a woman in her 30s with acute COVID-19. The CDR3 runs from the conserved cysteine through the conserved F or W. A D gene is named only where the DNA matches it firmly. Expanded clones are given a class, and other clones once, few, many or no size at all.

NA	14	NA	TRBJ2-7	TRBV6-5	CASSDGLITGEQYF	TGTGCCAGCAGCGACGGGCTAATAACAGGCGAGCAGTACTTC
TRBD1	15	NA	TRBJ1-1	TRBV19	CASTPRTGGFTEAFF	TGTGCCAGTACGCCTAGGACAGGGGGCTTCACTGAAGCTTTCTTT
NA	17	NA	TRBJ1-3	TRBV30	CAWSLMGGLSSGNTIYF	TGTGCCTGGAGTCTCATGGGAGGGCTCTCCTCTGGAAACACCATATATTTT
NA	15	NA	TRBJ2-7	TRBV10-3	CAISESRREVHEQYF	TGTGCCATCAGTGAGTCGCGGAGGGAGGTCCACGAGCAGTACTTC
TRBD1	14	NA	TRBJ2-7	TRBV5-4	CASSLRDSLYEQYF	TGTGCCAGCAGCCTCCGGGACAGCCTCTACGAGCAGTACTTC
TRBD1	13	NA	TRBJ1-1	TRBV2	CASEDRPNTEAFF	TGTGCCTCCGAGGACAGGCCGAACACTGAAGCTTTCTTT
TRBD2	17	NA	TRBJ2-4	TRBV13	CASSPVEAGGPVSIQYF	TGTGCCAGCAGCCCCGTAGAAGCGGGAGGGCCAGTGAGCATTCAGTACTTC
TRBD1	16	NA	TRBJ2-1	TRBV24-1	CATSDSDRGRYNEQFF	TGTGCCACCAGTGATTCCGACAGGGGGCGATACAATGAGCAGTTCTTC
TRBD2	14	NA	TRBJ2-1	TRBV5-1	CASSPGTSGNEQFF	TGCGCCAGCAGTCCCGGGACTAGCGGCAATGAGCAGTTCTTC
TRBD1	16	NA	TRBJ1-2	TRBV28	CASSPNGRGSNYGYTF	TGTGCCAGCAGTCCTAATGGCAGGGGGTCCAACTATGGCTACACCTTC
TRBD1	13	NA	TRBJ1-1	TRBV18	CASSTRDRGEAFF	TGTGCCAGCTCAACCCGGGACAGGGGGGAAGCTTTCTTT
TRBD2	14	once	TRBJ2-3	TRBV10-3	CAIRTSGSTDTQYF	TGTGCCATCAGAACTAGCGGTAGCACAGATACGCAGTATTTT
NA	15	NA	TRBJ2-7	TRBV4-3	CASSQGKAGYYEQYF	TGCGCCAGCAGCCAAGGGAAGGCGGGCTACTACGAGCAGTACTTC
TRBD1	19	few	TRBJ1-1	TRBV11-2	CASSSESGQGARRWTEAFF	TGTGCCAGCAGCTCCGAATCGGGACAGGGGGCGAGAAGGTGGACTGAAGCTTTCTTT
NA	14	NA	TRBJ2-3	TRBV29-1	CSGDFRVGTDTQYF	TGCAGCGGAGACTTCAGGGTAGGCACAGATACGCAGTATTTT
NA	16	NA	TRBJ2-1	TRBV21-1	CASSKEREILLNEQFF	TGTGCCAGCAGCAAAGAGCGGGAGATTCTTTTGAATGAGCAGTTCTTC
TRBD1	15	NA	TRBJ1-4	TRBV4-3	CASSHETGLIEKLFF	TGCGCCAGCAGCCACGAGACAGGGTTGATAGAAAAACTGTTTTTT
TRBD2	14	NA	TRBJ2-7	TRBV2	CASMAGGGAYEQYF	TGTGCCAGCATGGCGGGAGGGGGGGCCTACGAGCAGTACTTC
NA	16	NA	TRBJ1-4	TRBV28	CASSANLQPLVEKLFF	TGTGCCAGCAGTGCGAATTTACAGCCATTAGTTGAAAAACTGTTTTTT
TRBD1	13	once	TRBJ2-1	TRBV7-8	CASSLQGAGEQFF	TGTGCCAGCAGCTTACAGGGGGCTGGTGAGCAGTTCTTC
TRBD2	16	NA	TRBJ2-7	TRBV20-1	CSASSNGLAETYEQYF	TGCAGTGCTAGTAGTAATGGGCTAGCGGAGACCTACGAGCAGTACTTC
NA	15	once	TRBJ1-4	TRBV5-1	CASTWQGATNEKLFF	TGCGCCAGCACCTGGCAGGGCGCAACTAATGAAAAACTGTTTTTT
NA	15	NA	TRBJ2-1	TRBV6-6	CASSSRGSGYNEQFF	TGTGCCAGCAGTTCCCGAGGAAGCGGCTACAATGAGCAGTTCTTC
TRBD2	15	few	TRBJ2-2	TRBV10-3	CAISPVAGNTGELFF	TGTGCCATCAGCCCCGTAGCGGGAAACACCGGGGAGCTGTTTTTT
TRBD1	16	NA	TRBJ2-2	TRBV27	CARPPDRRNDTGELFF	TGTGCCAGACCACCGGACAGGAGAAATGACACCGGGGAGCTGTTTTTT
TRBD2	18	NA	TRBJ2-2	TRBV5-4	CASSSKGGLAGATGELFF	TGTGCCAGCAGCTCCAAGGGGGGGCTAGCGGGAGCAACCGGGGAGCTGTTTTTT
NA	15	NA	TRBJ1-3	TRBV20-1	CSASQGTISGNTIYF	TGCAGTGCTAGTCAGGGGACTATCTCTGGAAACACCATATATTTT
NA	12	NA	TRBJ1-2	TRBV6-5	CASMQYNYGYTF	TGTGCCAGCATGCAGTATAACTATGGCTACACCTTC
TRBD2	14	once	TRBJ2-7	TRBV3-1/TRBV3-2	CASKASGISYEQYF	TGTGCCAGTAAGGCTAGCGGGATCTCCTACGAGCAGTACTTC
TRBD2	17	once	TRBJ2-3	TRBV5-1	CASSPPGLAGVSGWQYF	TGCGCCAGCAGCCCTCCTGGCCTAGCGGGAGTCTCAGGGTGGCAGTATTTT